This T cell receptor (beta chain) was profiled in a study of T cell changes during pregnancy in multiple sclerosis. The method was immunoSEQ multiplex PCR; TCRdb's version includes in-frame clones alone and lacks a portion of them. The sample holds approximately 48,000 clones; around 90% are singletons and the top ten take approximately 3%. The source of this sequence is a female donor with multiple sclerosis, enrolled in a pregnancy study. The specimen comprised CD8+ T cells from peripheral blood mononuclear cells, sampled before pregnancy.

The CDR3 nucleotides are TGTGCCAGCAGGGACGGGAGCTCCTACAATGAGCAGTTCTTC. It specifies CASRDGSSYNEQFF. V gene TRBV6-5 combines with J gene TRBJ2-1; a possible D gene is TRBD2 (6 bases). V was trimmed by 6 bases and J by 0 bases, leaving 9 bases between them. Germline V gene data show CDR1 as MNHEY and CDR2 as SVGAGI. The CDR3 contains 14 residues.